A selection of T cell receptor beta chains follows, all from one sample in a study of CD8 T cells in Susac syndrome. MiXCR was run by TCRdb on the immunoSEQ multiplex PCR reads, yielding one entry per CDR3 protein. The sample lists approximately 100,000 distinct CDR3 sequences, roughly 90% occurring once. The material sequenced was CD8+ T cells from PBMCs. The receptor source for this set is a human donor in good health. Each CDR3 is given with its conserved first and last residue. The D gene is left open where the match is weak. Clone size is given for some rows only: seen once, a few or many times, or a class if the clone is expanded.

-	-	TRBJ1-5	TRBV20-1	TGCAGTGCTACAGAGGCGGAGGATTATAATCAGCCCCAGCATTTT	CSATEAEDYNQPQHF
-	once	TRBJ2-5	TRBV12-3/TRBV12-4	TGTGCCAGCAGTTTATCCGGGAGCCCCCAAGAGACCCAGTACTTC	CASSLSGSPQETQYF
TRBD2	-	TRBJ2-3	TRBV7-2	TGTGCCAGCAGCTTAGTTCGGGGGGTAGGGGATACGCAGTATTTT	CASSLVRGVGDTQYF
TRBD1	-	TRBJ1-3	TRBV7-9	TGTGCCAGCAGCCCACAGGGGTTTGGAAACACCATATATTTT	CASSPQGFGNTIYF
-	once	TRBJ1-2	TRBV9	TGTGCCAGCAGCGGCGACAGGCGCTATGGCTACACCTTC	CASSGDRRYGYTF
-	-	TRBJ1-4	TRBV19	TGTGCCAGTAGTATAGGCGGGGGAGAAGTCGGCGAAAAACTGTTTTTT	CASSIGGGEVGEKLFF
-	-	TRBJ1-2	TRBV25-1	TGTGCCAGCAGCCCCGGGACGGCTCTACCAGGGTATGGCTACACCTTC	CASSPGTALPGYGYTF
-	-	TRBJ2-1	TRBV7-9	TGTGCCAGCAGCTCATTTGGCGGGCGGCCAGGGGAGCAGTTCTTC	CASSSFGGRPGEQFF
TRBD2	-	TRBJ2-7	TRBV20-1	TGCAGTGCTAGAGAACTGACTAGCGGGAGGGACTACGAGCAGTACTTC	CSARELTSGRDYEQYF
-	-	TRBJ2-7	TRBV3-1	TGTGCCAGCAGCCCAGAGATGCTACCCTACGAGCAGTACTTC	CASSPEMLPYEQYF
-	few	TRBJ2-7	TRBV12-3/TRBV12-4	TGTGCCAGCAGTCCACGTCAGGCAGGGTTCTACGAGCAGTACTTC	CASSPRQAGFYEQYF
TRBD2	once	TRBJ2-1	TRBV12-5	TGTGCTAGTGGCCCAATGGGACTAGCGGATGAGCAGTTCTTC	CASGPMGLADEQFF
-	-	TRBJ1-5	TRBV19	TGTGCCAGTGTGAAAGGGTCGTGGACGCACAATCAGCCCCAGCATTTT	CASVKGSWTHNQPQHF
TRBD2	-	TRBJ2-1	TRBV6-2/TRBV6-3	TGTGCCAGCACCGTCCTAGCGGGGGGCAACAATGAGCAGTTCTTC	CASTVLAGGNNEQFF
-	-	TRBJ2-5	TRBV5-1	TGCGCCAGCAGCTTGGGACGGGGCGGAGAGACCCAGTACTTC	CASSLGRGGETQYF